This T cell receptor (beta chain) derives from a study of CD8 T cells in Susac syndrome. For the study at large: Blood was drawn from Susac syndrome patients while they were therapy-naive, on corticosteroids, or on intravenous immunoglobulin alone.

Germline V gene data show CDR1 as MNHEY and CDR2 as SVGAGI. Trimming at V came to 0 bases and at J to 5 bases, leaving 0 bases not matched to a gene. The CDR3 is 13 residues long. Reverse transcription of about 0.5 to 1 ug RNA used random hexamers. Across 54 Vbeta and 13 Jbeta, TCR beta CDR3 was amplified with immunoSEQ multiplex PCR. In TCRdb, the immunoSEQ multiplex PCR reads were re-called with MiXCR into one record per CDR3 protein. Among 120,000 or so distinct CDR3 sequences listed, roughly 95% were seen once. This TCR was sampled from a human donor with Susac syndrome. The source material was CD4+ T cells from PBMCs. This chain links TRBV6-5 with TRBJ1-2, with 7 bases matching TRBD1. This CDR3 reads CASSYSRGYGYTF. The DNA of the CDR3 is TGTGCCAGCAGTTACTCCAGGGGGTATGGCTACACCTTC.